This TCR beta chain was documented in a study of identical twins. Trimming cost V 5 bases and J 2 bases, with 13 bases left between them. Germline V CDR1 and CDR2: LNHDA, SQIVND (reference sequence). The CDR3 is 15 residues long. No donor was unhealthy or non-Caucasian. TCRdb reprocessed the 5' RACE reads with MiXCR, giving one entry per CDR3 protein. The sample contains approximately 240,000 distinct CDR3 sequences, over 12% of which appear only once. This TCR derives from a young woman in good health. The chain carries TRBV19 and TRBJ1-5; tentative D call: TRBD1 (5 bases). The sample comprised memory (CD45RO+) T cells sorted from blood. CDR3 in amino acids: CASSERSQGNQPQHF. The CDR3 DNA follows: TGTGCCAGTAGTGAAAGGTCACAGGGCAATCAGCCCCAGCATTTT.